These T cell receptor beta chains were read from a single sample in a study of blood T cell dynamics during melanoma immunotherapy. Profiled with immunoSEQ multiplex PCR; TCRdb holds only in-frame clones, not every one. The data show around 5,000 clones, 80% to 85% seen once. Sequenced here: blood, sampled from a patient treated with checkpoint blockade. The receptors derive from a human donor with melanoma. The CDR3 runs from the conserved cysteine through the conserved F or W. The D gene is left open where the match is weak. The listing skips clone size in some rows; elsewhere it reads once, few, many or a size class.

V gene	J gene	D gene	clone size	CDR3 protein	CDR3 DNA
TRBV5-1	TRBJ1-1	NA	NA	CASSLSRDQWATEAFF	TGCGCCAGCAGCTTGAGCCGGGATCAGTGGGCCACTGAAGCTTTCTTT
TRBV6-6	TRBJ1-1	NA	once	CASTPLPNRNTEAFF	TGTGCCAGCACTCCCTTACCTAACAGGAACACTGAAGCTTTCTTT
TRBV10-3	TRBJ1-1	TRBD1	NA	CAIKQIGQGAEAFF	TGTGCCATCAAACAGATAGGGCAGGGGGCTGAAGCTTTCTTT
TRBV10-3	TRBJ1-5	NA	NA	CAISEERGNQPQHF	TGTGCCATCAGTGAAGAACGGGGCAATCAGCCCCAGCATTTT
TRBV9	TRBJ1-5	TRBD1	NA	CASSDAGGIQPQHF	TGTGCCAGCAGCGATGCAGGGGGAATTCAGCCCCAGCATTTT
TRBV5-6	TRBJ2-7	NA	NA	CASSLDRTHEQYF	TGTGCCAGCAGCTTAGACAGGACCCACGAGCAGTACTTC
TRBV4-1	TRBJ2-7	NA	few	CASSQETGGPYEQYF	TGCGCCAGCAGCCAAGAGACGGGGGGCCCCTACGAGCAGTACTTC
TRBV7-9	TRBJ1-5	NA	NA	CASSLASSRNQPQHF	TGTGCCAGCAGCTTAGCGTCCAGTAGAAATCAGCCCCAGCATTTT
TRBV7-2	TRBJ2-7	TRBD2	NA	CASSSTTSGTYEQYF	TGTGCCAGCAGCTCCACGACTAGCGGGACCTACGAGCAGTACTTC
TRBV30	TRBJ1-2	TRBD1	NA	CAWIFGTGGISGYTF	TGTGCCTGGATTTTTGGAACAGGGGGCATTTCTGGCTACACCTTC
TRBV28	TRBJ1-3	TRBD1	NA	CASTKGATSGNTIYF	TGTGCCAGCACAAAGGGGGCGACTTCTGGAAACACCATATATTTT
TRBV5-1	TRBJ2-7	NA	NA	CATARWGSSYEQYF	TGCGCCACCGCCCGATGGGGAAGCTCCTACGAGCAGTACTTC
TRBV11-2	TRBJ1-6	TRBD1	NA	CASSLGEGASPLHF	TGTGCCAGCAGCTTAGGGGAGGGGGCCTCACCCCTCCACTTT
TRBV2	TRBJ1-4	TRBD1	once	CASRIGQGAREKLFF	TGTGCCAGCAGGATCGGACAGGGGGCGCGCGAAAAACTGTTTTTT
TRBV9	TRBJ2-7	NA	NA	CASSVGAATYEQYF	TGTGCCAGCAGCGTAGGGGCGGCGACCTACGAGCAGTACTTC
TRBV7-2	TRBJ1-6	NA	NA	CASREGRGAESPLHF	TGTGCCAGCAGGGAGGGTAGGGGTGCGGAGTCACCCCTCCACTTT
TRBV19	TRBJ2-7	NA	NA	CATKDRQYSYEQYF	TGTGCCACTAAAGACAGGCAGTACTCCTACGAGCAGTACTTC
TRBV28	TRBJ2-7	NA	NA	CASLDTRGMYF	TGTGCCAGCCTCGATACTCGAGGAATGTACTTC
TRBV15	TRBJ1-5	TRBD1	NA	CATGGQDDQPQHF	TGTGCCACGGGGGGACAGGACGACCAGCCCCAGCATTTT
TRBV29-1	TRBJ1-3	NA	NA	CSVISGNTIYF	TGCAGCGTTATCAGTGGAAACACCATATATTTT
TRBV28	TRBJ1-2	NA	NA	CASSLGQARNYGYTF	TGTGCCAGCAGTTTGGGGCAGGCCCGGAACTATGGCTACACCTTC
TRBV11-3	TRBJ2-7	NA	NA	CASSFPGREQYF	TGTGCCAGCAGCTTTCCCGGACGGGAGCAGTACTTC
TRBV18	TRBJ1-2	NA	NA	CASSPDRLRGYTF	TGTGCCAGCTCGCCGGACAGATTAAGGGGCTACACCTTC
TRBV11-3	TRBJ1-1	TRBD1	NA	CASSSDRGSTEAFF	TGTGCCAGCAGTTCGGACAGGGGGAGTACTGAAGCTTTCTTT
TRBV28	TRBJ1-5	NA	NA	CASSWRNQPQHF	TGTGCCAGCAGTTGGAGGAATCAGCCCCAGCATTTT
TRBV19	TRBJ1-4	NA	once	CASSLRQQNEKLFF	TGTGCCAGTAGTCTCCGACAGCAGAATGAAAAACTGTTTTTT
TRBV7-2	TRBJ2-7	TRBD2	NA	CASSLGVAGVEQYF	TGTGCCAGCAGCTTAGGGGTAGCGGGGGTCGAGCAGTACTTC
TRBV6-5	TRBJ1-4	TRBD1	NA	CASVYQTGVNEKLFF	TGTGCCAGCGTCTACCAGACAGGGGTGAATGAAAAACTGTTTTTT
TRBV6-5	TRBJ1-5	TRBD1	NA	CASSYSRGTDGQPQHF	TGTGCCAGCAGTTACTCGAGGGGGACAGATGGTCAGCCCCAGCATTTT